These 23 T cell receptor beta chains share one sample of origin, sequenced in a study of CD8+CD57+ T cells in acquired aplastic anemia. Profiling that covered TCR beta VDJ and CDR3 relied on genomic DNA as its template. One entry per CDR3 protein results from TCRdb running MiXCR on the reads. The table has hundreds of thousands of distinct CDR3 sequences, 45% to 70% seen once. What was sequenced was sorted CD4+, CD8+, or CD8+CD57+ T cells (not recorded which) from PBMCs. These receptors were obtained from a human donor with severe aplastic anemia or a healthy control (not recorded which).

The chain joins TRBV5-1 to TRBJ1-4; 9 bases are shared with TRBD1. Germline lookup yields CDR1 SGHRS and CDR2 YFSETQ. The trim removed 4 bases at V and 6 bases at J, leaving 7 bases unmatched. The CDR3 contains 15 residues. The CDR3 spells CASSPGWTGDEKLFF. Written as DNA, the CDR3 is TGCGCCAGCAGCCCAGGATGGACAGGGGATGAAAAACTGTTTTTT.

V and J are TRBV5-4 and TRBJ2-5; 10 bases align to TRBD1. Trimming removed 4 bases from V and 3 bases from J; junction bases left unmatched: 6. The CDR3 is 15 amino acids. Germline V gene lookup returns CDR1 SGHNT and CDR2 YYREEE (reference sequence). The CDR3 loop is CASSEDRGKEETQYF. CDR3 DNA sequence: TGTGCCAGCAGCGAGGACAGGGGGAAGGAAGAGACCCAGTACTTC.

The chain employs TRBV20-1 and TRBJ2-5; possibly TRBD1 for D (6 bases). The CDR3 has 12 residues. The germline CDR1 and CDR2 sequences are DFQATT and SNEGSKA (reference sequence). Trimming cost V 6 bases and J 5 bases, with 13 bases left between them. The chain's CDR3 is CSAPTGTETQYF. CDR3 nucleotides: TGCAGTGCCCCTACAGGGACGGAGACCCAGTACTTC.

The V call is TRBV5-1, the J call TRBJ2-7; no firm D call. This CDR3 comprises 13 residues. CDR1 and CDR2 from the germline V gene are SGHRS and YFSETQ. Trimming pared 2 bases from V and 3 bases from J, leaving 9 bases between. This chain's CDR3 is CASSLESNYEQYF. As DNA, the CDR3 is TGCGCCAGCAGCTTAGAAAGCAACTACGAGCAGTACTTC.

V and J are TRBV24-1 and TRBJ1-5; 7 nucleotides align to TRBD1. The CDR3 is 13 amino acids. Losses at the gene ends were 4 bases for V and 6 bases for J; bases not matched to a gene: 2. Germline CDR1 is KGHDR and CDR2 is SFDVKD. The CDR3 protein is CATSENRGQPQHF. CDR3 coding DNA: TGTGCCACCAGTGAGAACAGGGGTCAGCCCCAGCATTTT.

The CDR3, as DNA: TGCGCCAGCAAAAGGGGTAACTCCTACAATGAGCAGTTCTTC. Protein product: CASKRGNSYNEQFF. This chain uses TRBV10-2 with TRBJ2-1; the D gene is possibly TRBD1 (5 bases). Trimming stripped 7 bases from V and 0 bases from J, with 10 bases between. Germline CDR1 and CDR2: WSHSY and SAAADI. The length of the CDR3 is 14 residues.

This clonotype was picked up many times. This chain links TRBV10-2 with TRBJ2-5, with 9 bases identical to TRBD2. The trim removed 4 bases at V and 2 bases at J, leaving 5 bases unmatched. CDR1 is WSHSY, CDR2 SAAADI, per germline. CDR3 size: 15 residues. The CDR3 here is CASSVGLAGQETQYF. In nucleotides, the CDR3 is TGCGCCAGCAGTGTAGGGCTAGCGGGACAAGAGACCCAGTACTTC.

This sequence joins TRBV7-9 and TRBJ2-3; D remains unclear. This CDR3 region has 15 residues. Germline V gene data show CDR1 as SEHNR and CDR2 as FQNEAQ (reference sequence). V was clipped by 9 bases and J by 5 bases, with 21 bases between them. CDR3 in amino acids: CARRSKLRVGDTQYF. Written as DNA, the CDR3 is TGTGCCAGAAGATCAAAGCTGAGAGTCGGAGATACGCAGTATTTT.

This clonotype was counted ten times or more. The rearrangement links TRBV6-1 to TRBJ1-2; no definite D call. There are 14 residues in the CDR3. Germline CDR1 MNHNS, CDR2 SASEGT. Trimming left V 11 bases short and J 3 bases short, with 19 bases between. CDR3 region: CASGSPPEYYGYTF. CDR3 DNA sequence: TGTGCCTCCGGCTCCCCCCCCGAATACTATGGCTACACCTTC.

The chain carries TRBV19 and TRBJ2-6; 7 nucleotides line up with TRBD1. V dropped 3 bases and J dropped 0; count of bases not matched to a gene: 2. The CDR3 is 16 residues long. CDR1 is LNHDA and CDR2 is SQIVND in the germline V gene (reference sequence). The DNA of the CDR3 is TGTGCCAGTAGTATTAACAGGGGCTCTGGGGCCAACGTCCTGACTTTC. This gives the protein CASSINRGSGANVLTF.

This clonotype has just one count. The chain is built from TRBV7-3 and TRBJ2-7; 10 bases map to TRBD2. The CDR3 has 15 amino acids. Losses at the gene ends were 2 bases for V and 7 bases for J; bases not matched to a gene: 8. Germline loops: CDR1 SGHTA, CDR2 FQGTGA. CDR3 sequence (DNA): TGTGCCAGCAGCTTAGTTCTGCTAGCGGGAGTGGAGCAGTACTTC. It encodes CASSLVLLAGVEQYF.

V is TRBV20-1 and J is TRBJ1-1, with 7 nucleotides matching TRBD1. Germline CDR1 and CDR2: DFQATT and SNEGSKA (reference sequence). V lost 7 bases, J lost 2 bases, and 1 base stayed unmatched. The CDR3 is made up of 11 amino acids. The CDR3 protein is CSGQGNTEAFF. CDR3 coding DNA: TGCAGTGGACAGGGAAACACTGAAGCTTTCTTT.

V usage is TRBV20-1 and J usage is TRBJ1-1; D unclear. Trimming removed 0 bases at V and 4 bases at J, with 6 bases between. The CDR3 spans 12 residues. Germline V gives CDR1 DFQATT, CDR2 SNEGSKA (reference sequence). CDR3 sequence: CSARDISTEAFF. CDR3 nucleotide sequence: TGCAGTGCTAGAGATATTAGCACTGAAGCTTTCTTT.

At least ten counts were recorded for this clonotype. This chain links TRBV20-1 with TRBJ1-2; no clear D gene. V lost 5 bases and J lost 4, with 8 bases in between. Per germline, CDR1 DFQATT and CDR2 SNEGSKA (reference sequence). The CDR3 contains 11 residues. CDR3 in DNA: TGCAGTGCTCAGACTGTCTATGGCTACACCTTC. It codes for CSAQTVYGYTF.

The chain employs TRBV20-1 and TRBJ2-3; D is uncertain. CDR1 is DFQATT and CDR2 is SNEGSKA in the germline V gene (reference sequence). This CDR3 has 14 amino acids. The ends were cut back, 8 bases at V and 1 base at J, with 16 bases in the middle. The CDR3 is CSCCLGSCTDTQYF. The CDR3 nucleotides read TGCAGTTGCTGTTTGGGTAGCTGCACAGATACGCAGTATTTT.

The CDR3 DNA follows: TGTGCCATTGGGGGTTCCACAGATACGCAGTATTTT. Translated: CAIGGSTDTQYF. This chain links TRBV10-3 with TRBJ2-3, with D perhaps TRBD1 or TRBD2 (5 bases each). Trimming took 9 bases from V and 2 from J, leaving 9 bases between them. This CDR3 has 12 residues. Germline CDR1 ENHRY, CDR2 SYGVKD.

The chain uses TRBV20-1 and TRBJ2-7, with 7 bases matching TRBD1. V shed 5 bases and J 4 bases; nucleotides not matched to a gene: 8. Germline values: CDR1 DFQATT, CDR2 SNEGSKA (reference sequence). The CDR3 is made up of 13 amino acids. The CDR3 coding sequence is TGCAGTGCTGAGGACAGGTGGGGGTACGAGCAGTACTTC. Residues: CSAEDRWGYEQYF.

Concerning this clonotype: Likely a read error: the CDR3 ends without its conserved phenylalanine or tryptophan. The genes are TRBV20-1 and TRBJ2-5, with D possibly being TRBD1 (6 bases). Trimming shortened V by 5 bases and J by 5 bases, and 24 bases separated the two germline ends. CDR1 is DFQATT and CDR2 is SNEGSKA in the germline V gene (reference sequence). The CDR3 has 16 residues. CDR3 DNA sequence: TGCAGTGCTTTAACAACCGGGACATACACGTTCGAGACCCAGTACCTC. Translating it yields CSALTTGTYTFETQYL.

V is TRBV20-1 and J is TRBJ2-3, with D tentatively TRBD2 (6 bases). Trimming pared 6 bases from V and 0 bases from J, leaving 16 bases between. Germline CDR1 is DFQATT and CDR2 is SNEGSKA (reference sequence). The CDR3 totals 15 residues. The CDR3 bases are TGCAGTGCGGTCGCCGCGGGATGGAGCACAGATACGCAGTATTTT. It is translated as CSAVAAGWSTDTQYF.

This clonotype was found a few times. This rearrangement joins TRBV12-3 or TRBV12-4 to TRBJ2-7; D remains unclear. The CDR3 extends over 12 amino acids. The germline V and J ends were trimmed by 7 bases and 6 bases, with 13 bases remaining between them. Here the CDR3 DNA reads TGTGCCAGCAAAAAGGAGACGGGCGAGCAGTACTTC. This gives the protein CASKKETGEQYF.

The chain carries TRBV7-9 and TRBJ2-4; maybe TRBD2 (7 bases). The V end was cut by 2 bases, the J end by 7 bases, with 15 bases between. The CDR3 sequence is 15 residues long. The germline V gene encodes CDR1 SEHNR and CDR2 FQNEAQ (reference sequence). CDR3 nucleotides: TGTGCCAGCAGCTTATGGGGGGGGGGCCGGAACATTCAGTACTTC. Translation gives CASSLWGGGRNIQYF.

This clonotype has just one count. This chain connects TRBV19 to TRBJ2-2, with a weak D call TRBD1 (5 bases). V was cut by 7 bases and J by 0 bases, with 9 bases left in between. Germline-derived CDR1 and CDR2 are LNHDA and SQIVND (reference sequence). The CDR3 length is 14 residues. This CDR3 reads CASTQGTNTGELFF. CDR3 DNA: TGTGCCAGTACTCAGGGAACGAACACCGGGGAGCTGTTTTTT.

DNA of the CDR3: TGTGCCAGCAGTTCCTGGACAGGGGGCAACACTGAAGCTTTCTTT. Encoded protein: CASSSWTGGNTEAFF. The V and J genes are TRBV6-5 and TRBJ1-1; TRBD1 agrees at 11 bases. The germline V gene encodes CDR1 MNHEY and CDR2 SVGAGI. J lost 2 bases, V lost 4 bases, and 3 bases had no gene match. The CDR3 is made up of 15 amino acids.